Presented here are 6 T cell receptor beta chains from one specimen sequenced in a study of tumor-infiltrating lymphocytes in oesophageal squamous cell carcinoma. TCRdb analysed the PCR reads with MiXCR anew, one entry per CDR3 protein. The sample lists approximately 12,000 distinct CDR3 sequences; around three fifths were seen once. The sequencing input was esophageal tumor tissue. The source is a male donor with esophageal squamous cell carcinoma.

The rearrangement uses TRBV30 and TRBJ2-5; D possibly corresponds to TRBD2 (6 bases). The end of the DNA is better explained by TRBJ2-1, so the J call may be wrong. Per germline, CDR1 GTSNPN and CDR2 SVGIG (reference sequence). The CDR3 is 14 amino acids. Written as DNA, the CDR3 is TGTGCCTGGAGTGGACGACTAGGGGAGGATGAGCAGTTCTTC. The encoded protein is CAWSGRLGEDEQFF.

V gene TRBV7-4 combines with J gene TRBJ2-1; TRBD2 matches 11 bases. The germline V gene encodes CDR1 SGHVT and CDR2 SQSDAQ. V lost 2 bases to trimming and J lost 7 bases; unmatched junction nucleotides: 7. The CDR3 has 16 amino acids. CDR3 protein: CASSLNLAGGPNEQFF. CDR3 DNA: TGTGCCAGCAGCTTAAACCTAGCGGGGGGTCCAAATGAGCAGTTCTTC.

This clonotype was counted many times. Just one base apart from a much larger clone, this may be a read error. The V gene is TRBV12-3 or TRBV12-4, the J gene TRBJ2-1, with TRBD2 matching over 14 bases. The assigned J gene may be wrong: the sequence end matches TRBJ2-7 better. This CDR3 contains 15 residues. The CDR3 DNA is TGTGCCAGCAGTTATGCCGGGACTAGCGGGGGTGAGCAGTACTTC. Amino acid sequence: CASSYAGTSGGEQYF.

The chain recombines TRBV11-3 with TRBJ2-1, with TRBD2 matching 7 bases. The DNA matches TRBJ2-5 better at its end, which makes the J call doubtful. From germline, CDR1 is SGHNT and CDR2 YENEEA. The CDR3 loop spans 17 amino acids. CDR3 in amino acids: CASSLGLPFGEGETQYF. CDR3 coding DNA: TGTGCCAGCAGCCTGGGACTACCTTTCGGGGAGGGAGAGACCCAGTACTTC.

Ten or more counts support this clonotype. The chain employs TRBV11-2 and TRBJ1-5; D is unclear. Germline CDR1 is SGHAT and CDR2 is FQNNGV. V was cut by 5 bases and J by 7 bases, with 15 bases left in between. This CDR3 has 14 amino acids. The CDR3 DNA is TGTGCCAGCAGCAAGGACCACTTCGGGCAGCCCCAGCATTTT. Amino acid sequence: CASSKDHFGQPQHF. The entire variable domain, with the rest obtained from reference TRBV11-2 and TRBJ1-5, is as follows: EAGVAQSPRYKIIEKRQSVAFWCNPISGHATLYWYQQILGQGPKLLIQFQNNGVVDDSQLPKDRFSAERLKGVDSTLKIQPAKLEDSAVYLCASSKDHFGQPQHFGDGTRLSIL.

This clonotype was seen at least ten times. J is TRBJ1-4 and V is TRBV20-1; D is undetermined. Germline V CDR1 and CDR2: DFQATT, SNEGSKA (reference sequence). This CDR3 spans 15 amino acids. Trimming left V 0 bases short and J 7 bases short, with 15 bases between. CDR3 region: CSAREQTSRGEKLFF. The CDR3 nucleotides are TGCAGTGCTAGAGAACAGACATCAAGAGGTGAAAAACTGTTTTTT.